The 16 T cell receptor beta chains below all came from one sample that was sequenced in a study of blood T cells in healthy people across ages. A second PCR, run for about 7 to 11 cycles, used a sample-barcoded 5' primer plus a J-beta primer mix. In TCRdb, the 5' RACE reads were re-called with MiXCR into one record per CDR3 protein. This repertoire shows about 1.5 million distinct CDR3 sequences, approximately 39% found once; its top ten account for roughly 3.7%. Input material: blood. Every receptor here comes from a woman between 18 and 30 years old in good health.

This chain uses TRBV7-2 with TRBJ1-2; perhaps TRBD1 as D (6 bases). The germline V gene has CDR1 SGHTA and CDR2 FQGNSA. This CDR3 has 14 amino acids. Trimming pared 2 bases from V and 7 bases from J, leaving 14 bases between. The CDR3 DNA reads as TGTGCCAGCAGCTTAAGAGGGGGTTATAGTGGCTACACCTTC. This translates into CASSLRGGYSGYTF.

This clonotype was counted a few times. At one end, the junction sequence differs from germline, possibly due to a read error. V and J are TRBV13 and TRBJ1-1; possible D gene TRBD1, 6 bases. The CDR3 has 14 residues. Germline V gives CDR1 PRHDT, CDR2 FYEKMQ (reference sequence). The CDR3 is CASSLQRWDTEAFF. The CDR3 coding sequence is TGTGCCAGCAGCCTACAAAGATGGGACACTGAGGCTTTCTTT.

This chain connects TRBV7-8 to TRBJ2-5; the D gene could be TRBD1 or TRBD2 (6 bases each). From germline, CDR1 is SGHVS and CDR2 FQNEAQ. The CDR3 runs 14 residues. Trimming took 4 bases from V and 5 from J, leaving 14 bases between them. The CDR3 region is CASSSAEGVETQYF. CDR3 DNA sequence: TGTGCCAGCAGCTCAGCGGAGGGGGTGGAGACCCAGTACTTC. Using reference TRBV7-8 and TRBJ2-5 for the parts outside the CDR3, the full variable domain is GAGVSQSPRYKVAKRGQDVALRCDPISGHVSLFWYQQALGQGPEFLTYFQNEAQLDKSGLPSDRFFAERPEGSVSTLKIQRTQQEDSAVYLCASSSAEGVETQYFGPGTRLLVL.

This clonotype was picked up a small number of times. This rearrangement joins TRBV6-2 or TRBV6-3 to TRBJ2-1; D assignment may be TRBD1 or TRBD2 (5 bases each). The CDR3 runs to 15 residues. V was shortened by 7 bases and J by 0 bases, with 13 bases between the two germline ends. Germline CDR1 and CDR2: MNHEY and SVGEGT. CDR3 coding DNA: TGTGCCAGCACCTCCGGGGCAAGCTCCTACAATGAGCAGTTCTTC. This translates into CASTSGASSYNEQFF.

The rearrangement uses TRBV9 and TRBJ2-1; D remains ambiguous. Trimming removed 0 bases at V and 8 bases at J, with 9 bases between. Germline values: CDR1 SGDLS, CDR2 YYNGEE. This CDR3 spans 13 amino acids. CDR3 coding DNA: TGTGCCAGCAGCGTAGCTGTCTCCTATGAGCAGTTCTTC. This gives the protein CASSVAVSYEQFF.

V and J are TRBV10-3 and TRBJ1-6; TRBD1 agrees at 7 bases. Germline V gene lookup returns CDR1 ENHRY and CDR2 SYGVKD. The CDR3 consists of 17 residues. V shed 6 bases, J shed 1 base, and the junction held 9 bases outside the gene matches. CDR3 bases: TGTGCCATCAGCCCCTCGACAGGGAGGTCCTATAATTCACCCCTCCACTTT. This codes for CAISPSTGRSYNSPLHF.

This clonotype has only a few counts. The chain is built from TRBV5-1 and TRBJ2-7; tentatively, D is TRBD1 or TRBD2 (5 bases each). The CDR3 has 14 residues. The ends were cut back, 0 bases at V and 2 bases at J, with 9 bases in the middle. Germline V gene sequence: CDR1 SGHRS, CDR2 YFSETQ. The CDR3: CASSLGDEAYEQYF. The DNA of the CDR3 is TGCGCCAGCAGCTTGGGGGACGAAGCCTACGAGCAGTACTTC. Using reference TRBV5-1 and TRBJ2-7 for the parts outside the CDR3, the full variable domain is KAGVTQTPRYLIKTRGQQVTLSCSPISGHRSVSWYQQTPGQGLQFLFEYFSETQRNKGNFPGRFSGRQFSNSRSEMNVSTLELGDSALYLCASSLGDEAYEQYFGPGTRLTVT.

This clonotype was seen at least ten times. The rearrangement uses TRBV27 and TRBJ2-7; D unclear. V shed 3 bases and J shed 0 bases, with 6 bases lying between them. The CDR3 totals 13 residues. Germline loops: CDR1 MNHEY, CDR2 SMNVEV (reference sequence). The CDR3 DNA is TGTGCCAGCAGTTTTTTGGGCTCCTACGAGCAGTACTTC. This gives the protein CASSFLGSYEQYF.

The table lists this clonotype with a few counts. The V and J genes are TRBV4-3 and TRBJ2-4; TRBD2 might be the D (5 bases). The DNA matches TRBJ2-7 better at its end, which makes the J call doubtful. This CDR3 comprises 17 residues. Germline V gene data show CDR1 as LGHNA and CDR2 as YSLEER. The CDR3: CASSHVVVGSQDYEQYF. In DNA form, the CDR3 reads TGCGCCAGCAGCCACGTGGTTGTGGGGAGTCAAGACTACGAGCAGTACTTC.

Written as DNA, the CDR3 is TGCGCCAGCAGCTCGGCGATCGGTGAGCAGTACTTC. Protein sequence: CASSSAIGEQYF. The gene calls are TRBV5-1 and TRBJ2-5; D gene uncertain. The germline gives CDR1 SGHRS, CDR2 YFSETQ. The length of the CDR3 is 12 residues. Trimming took 3 bases from V and 11 from J, leaving 14 bases between them.

The genes are TRBV11-2 and TRBJ1-1; possibly TRBD1 for D (5 bases). Germline loops: CDR1 SGHAT, CDR2 FQNNGV. The CDR3 has 13 amino acids. The ends were cut back, 2 bases at V and 11 bases at J, with 15 bases in the middle. Written as DNA, the CDR3 is TGTGCCAGCAGCTTATTGGTAGGAGGGGACGCTTTCTTT. It specifies CASSLLVGGDAFF.

V and J are TRBV10-3 and TRBJ1-2; D possibly corresponds to TRBD1 (6 bases). There are 13 residues in the CDR3. The germline V gene has CDR1 ENHRY and CDR2 SYGVKD. Trimming left V 3 bases short and J 6 bases short, with 11 bases between. The CDR3 is CAISERTEDGYTF. In nucleotides, the CDR3 is TGTGCCATCAGTGAACGGACAGAGGATGGCTACACCTTC.

The CDR3 DNA reads TGCGCCAGCAGCCAGAGGACAGGGGACAATCAGCCCCAGCATTTT. It specifies CASSQRTGDNQPQHF. The rearrangement links TRBV4-1 to TRBJ1-5; 9 bases agree with TRBD1. The CDR3 sequence is 15 residues long. The V gene's germline CDR1 is MGHRA and CDR2 YSYEKL. Trimming at V came to 3 bases and at J to 3 bases, leaving 3 bases not matched to a gene.

The chain couples TRBV24-1 to TRBJ2-7; TRBD1 agrees at 12 bases. Germline CDR1 reads KGHDR; CDR2 reads SFDVKD. The CDR3 has 14 amino acids. Germline trimming cut 9 bases from V and 4 bases from J; bases unmatched to any gene: 6. The CDR3, as DNA: TGTGCCACCTCAGGGACAGGGGGCGTATACGAGCAGTACTTC. This codes for CATSGTGGVYEQYF.

The chain uses TRBV7-9 and TRBJ2-5; possibly TRBD1 for D (6 bases). The CDR3 is 16 residues long. V lost 3 bases and J lost 1, with 15 bases in between. CDR1 SEHNR and CDR2 FQNEAQ come from the germline V gene (reference sequence). CDR3 in DNA: TGTGCCAGCAGCTTTCCCTTGACAGGCTTCCAAGAGACCCAGTACTTC. Amino acids: CASSFPLTGFQETQYF.

A few counts support this clonotype. The chain recombines TRBV5-1 with TRBJ2-7, with D hard to call. The CDR3 is 14 amino acids. V was trimmed by 0 bases and J by 3 bases, leaving 10 bases between them. CDR1 is SGHRS, CDR2 YFSETQ, per germline. The CDR3 DNA reads TGCGCCAGCAGCTTGGACCGACCGATCTACGAGCAGTACTTC. Translation gives CASSLDRPIYEQYF. Complete variable domain (other parts from reference TRBV5-1 and TRBJ2-7): KAGVTQTPRYLIKTRGQQVTLSCSPISGHRSVSWYQQTPGQGLQFLFEYFSETQRNKGNFPGRFSGRQFSNSRSEMNVSTLELGDSALYLCASSLDRPIYEQYFGPGTRLTVT.